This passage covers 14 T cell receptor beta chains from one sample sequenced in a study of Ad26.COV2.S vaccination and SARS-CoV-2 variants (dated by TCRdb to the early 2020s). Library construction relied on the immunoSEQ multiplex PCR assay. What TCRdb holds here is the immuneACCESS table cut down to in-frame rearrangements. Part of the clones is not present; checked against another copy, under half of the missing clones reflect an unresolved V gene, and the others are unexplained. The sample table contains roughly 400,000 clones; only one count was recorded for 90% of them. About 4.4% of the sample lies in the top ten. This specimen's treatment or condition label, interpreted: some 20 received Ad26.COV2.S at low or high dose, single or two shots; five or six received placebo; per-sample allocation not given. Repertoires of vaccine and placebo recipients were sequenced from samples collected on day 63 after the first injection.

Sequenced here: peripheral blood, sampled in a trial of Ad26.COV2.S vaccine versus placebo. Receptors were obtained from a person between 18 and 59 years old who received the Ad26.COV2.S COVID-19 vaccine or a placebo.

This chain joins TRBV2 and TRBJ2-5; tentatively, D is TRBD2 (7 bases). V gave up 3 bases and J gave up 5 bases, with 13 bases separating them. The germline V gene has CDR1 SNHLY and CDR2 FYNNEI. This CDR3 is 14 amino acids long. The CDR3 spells CASSEGRGGETQYF. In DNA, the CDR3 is TGTGCCAGCAGTGAGGGCAGGGGAGGGGAGACCCAGTACTTC.

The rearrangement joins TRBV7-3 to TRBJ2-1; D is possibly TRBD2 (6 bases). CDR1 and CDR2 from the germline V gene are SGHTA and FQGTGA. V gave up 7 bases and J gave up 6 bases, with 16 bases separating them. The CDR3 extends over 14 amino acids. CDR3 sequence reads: CASTVRGGANEQFF. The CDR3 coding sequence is TGTGCCAGCACTGTACGAGGAGGGGCCAATGAGCAGTTCTTC.

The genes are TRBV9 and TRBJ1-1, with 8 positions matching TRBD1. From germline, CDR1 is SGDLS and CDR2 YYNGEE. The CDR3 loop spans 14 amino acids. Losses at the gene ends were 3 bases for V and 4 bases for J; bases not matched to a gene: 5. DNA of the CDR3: TGTGCCAGCAGCGAGACAGGGGCTTCCACTGAAGCTTTCTTT. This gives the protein CASSETGASTEAFF.

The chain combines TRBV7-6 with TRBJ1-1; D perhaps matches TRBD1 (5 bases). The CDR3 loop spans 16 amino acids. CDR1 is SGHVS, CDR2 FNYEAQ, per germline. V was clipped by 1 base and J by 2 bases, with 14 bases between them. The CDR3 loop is CASSLGGGEYNTEAFF. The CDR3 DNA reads TGTGCCAGCAGCTTAGGTGGAGGGGAATACAACACTGAAGCTTTCTTT.

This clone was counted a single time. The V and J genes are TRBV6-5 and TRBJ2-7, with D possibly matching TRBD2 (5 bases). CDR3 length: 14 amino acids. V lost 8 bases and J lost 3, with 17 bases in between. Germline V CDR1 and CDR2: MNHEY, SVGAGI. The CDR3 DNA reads TGTGCCAGCCTCAGAGGGAACCCCTTCTACGAGCAGTACTTC. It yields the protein CASLRGNPFYEQYF.

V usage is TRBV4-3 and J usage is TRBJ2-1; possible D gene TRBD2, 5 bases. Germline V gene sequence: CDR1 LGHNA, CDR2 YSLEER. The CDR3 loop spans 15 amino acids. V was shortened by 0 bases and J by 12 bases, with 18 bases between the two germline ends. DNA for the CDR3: TGCGCCAGCAGCCAAGAAGTTGGCGCTATCGGGGTGCAGTTCTTC. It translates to CASSQEVGAIGVQFF.

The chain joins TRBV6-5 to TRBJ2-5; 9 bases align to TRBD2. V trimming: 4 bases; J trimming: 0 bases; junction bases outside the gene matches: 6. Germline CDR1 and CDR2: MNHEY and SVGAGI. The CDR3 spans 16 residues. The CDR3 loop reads CASSSLTSGYQETQYF. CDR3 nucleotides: TGTGCCAGCAGTTCGCTGACTAGCGGATACCAAGAGACCCAGTACTTC.

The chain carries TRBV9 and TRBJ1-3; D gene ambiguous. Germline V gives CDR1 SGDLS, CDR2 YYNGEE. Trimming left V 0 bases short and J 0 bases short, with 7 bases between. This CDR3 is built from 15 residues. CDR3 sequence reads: CASSVGADSGNTIYF. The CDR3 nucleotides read TGTGCCAGCAGCGTAGGGGCAGACTCTGGAAACACCATATATTTT.

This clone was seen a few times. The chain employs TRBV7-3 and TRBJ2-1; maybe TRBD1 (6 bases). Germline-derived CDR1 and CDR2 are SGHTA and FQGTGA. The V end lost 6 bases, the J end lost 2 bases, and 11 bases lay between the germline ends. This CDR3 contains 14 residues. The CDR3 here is CASSDGQPYNEQFF. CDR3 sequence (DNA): TGTGCCAGCAGTGATGGACAGCCCTACAATGAGCAGTTCTTC.

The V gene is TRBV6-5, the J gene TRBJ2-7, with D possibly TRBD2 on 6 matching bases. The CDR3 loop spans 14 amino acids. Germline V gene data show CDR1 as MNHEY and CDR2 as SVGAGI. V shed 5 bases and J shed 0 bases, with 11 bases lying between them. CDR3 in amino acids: CASSTPGLSYEQYF. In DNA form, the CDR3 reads TGTGCCAGCAGTACCCCGGGACTCTCCTACGAGCAGTACTTC.

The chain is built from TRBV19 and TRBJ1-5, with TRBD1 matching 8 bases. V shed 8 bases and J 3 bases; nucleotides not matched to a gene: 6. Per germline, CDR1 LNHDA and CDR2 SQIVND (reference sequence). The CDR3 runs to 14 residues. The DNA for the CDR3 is TGTGCCAGTGATCGACAGGGGAACAATCAGCCCCAGCATTTT. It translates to CASDRQGNNQPQHF. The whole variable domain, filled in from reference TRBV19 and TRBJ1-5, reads DGGITQSPKYLFRKEGQNVTLSCEQNLNHDAMYWYRQDPGQGLRLIYYSQIVNDFQKGDIAEGYSVSREKKESFPLTVTSAQKNPTAFYLCASDRQGNNQPQHFGDGTRLSIL.

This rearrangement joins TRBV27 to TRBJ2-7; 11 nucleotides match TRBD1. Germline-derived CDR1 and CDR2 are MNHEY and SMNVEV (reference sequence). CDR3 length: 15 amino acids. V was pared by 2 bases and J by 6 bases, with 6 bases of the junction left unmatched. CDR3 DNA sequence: TGTGCCAGCAGTTTAAAGAGGACAGGGGGCTCCGAGCAGTACTTC. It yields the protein CASSLKRTGGSEQYF.

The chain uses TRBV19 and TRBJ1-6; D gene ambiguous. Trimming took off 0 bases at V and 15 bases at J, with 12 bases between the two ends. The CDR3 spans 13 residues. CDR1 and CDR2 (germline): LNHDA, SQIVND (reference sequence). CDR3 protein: CASSIDSPRGLHF. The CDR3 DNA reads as TGTGCCAGTAGTATAGACAGCCCGAGAGGCCTCCACTTT.

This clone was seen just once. This chain's CDR3 is CASSEGWEAFF. The CDR3 DNA sequence: TGTGCCAGCAGTGAAGGTTGGGAAGCTTTCTTT. The chain is built from TRBV25-1 and TRBJ1-1; no firm D call. Germline loops: CDR1 MGHDK, CDR2 SYGVNS. This CDR3 comprises 11 residues. V was trimmed by 2 bases and J by 8 bases, leaving 6 bases between them.